Below are 8 T cell receptor beta chains sequenced from a single sample in a study of CD8 T cells in Susac syndrome. cDNA came from approximately 0.5 to 1 ug RNA primed by random hexamers. TCRdb re-called the immunoSEQ multiplex PCR reads through MiXCR, storing one row per CDR3 protein. Of some 100,000 distinct CDR3 sequences in the sample, roughly 90% were seen once. Input material: CD8+ T cells from PBMCs. The source of these receptors is a human donor in good health.

V is TRBV6-5 and J is TRBJ2-7, with 9 bases aligning to TRBD1. This CDR3 has 14 residues. Unmatched junction bases numbered 4, after V lost 4 bases and J lost 3 bases. Germline V lookup: CDR1 MNHEY, CDR2 SVGAGI. As DNA, the CDR3 is TGTGCCAGCAGTTTAACGGACAGGGGCTACGAGCAGTACTTC. This translates into CASSLTDRGYEQYF.

In DNA, the CDR3 is TGCGCCAGCAGCCGCAAACGGACAGCGATGAACACTGAAGCTTTCTTT. Its translation is CASSRKRTAMNTEAFF. V usage is TRBV4-3 and J usage is TRBJ1-1; maybe TRBD1 (6 bases). The CDR3 length is 16 residues. Deletions cut 4 bases from V and 0 bases from J, with 15 bases between. CDR1 LGHNA and CDR2 YSLEER come from the germline V gene.

This chain uses TRBV7-2 with TRBJ2-3; D perhaps matches TRBD2 (5 bases). The germline gives CDR1 SGHTA, CDR2 FQGNSA. Trimming took 3 bases from V and 5 from J, leaving 12 bases between them. The CDR3 is made up of 14 amino acids. DNA for the CDR3: TGTGCCAGCAGCTTTGTGGGGAGTGGAGATACGCAGTATTTT. Protein sequence: CASSFVGSGDTQYF.

The gene calls are TRBV3-1 and TRBJ1-5; tentatively, D is TRBD1 (5 bases). The CDR3 has 16 amino acids. Trimming pared 1 base from V and 1 base from J, leaving 11 bases between. CDR1 and CDR2 from the germline V gene are LGHDT and YNNKEL (reference sequence). The CDR3 sequence: CASSQGGPGSNQPQHF. CDR3 coding DNA: TGTGCCAGCAGCCAAGGTGGGCCAGGGAGCAATCAGCCCCAGCATTTT. Using reference TRBV3-1 and TRBJ1-5 for the parts outside the CDR3, the full variable domain is DTAVSQTPKYLVTQMGNDKSIKCEQNLGHDTMYWYKQDSKKFLKIMFSYNNKELIINETVPNRFSPKSPDKAHLNLHINSLELGDSAVYFCASSQGGPGSNQPQHFGDGTRLSIL.

This sequence joins TRBV19 and TRBJ1-5; D remains unclear. V was clipped by 9 bases and J by 5 bases, with 14 bases between them. Germline-derived CDR1 and CDR2 are LNHDA and SQIVND (reference sequence). The CDR3 spans 13 residues. The CDR3 sequence: CASPRQSDQPQHF. The CDR3 DNA follows: TGTGCCAGCCCTAGGCAGTCCGATCAGCCCCAGCATTTT.

J is TRBJ2-7 and V is TRBV4-3; 8 positions match TRBD1. This CDR3 comprises 15 residues. Trimming cost V 0 bases and J 3 bases; bases outside gene matches: 4. Germline CDR1 LGHNA, CDR2 YSLEER. The CDR3 here is CASSQEGTGFYEQYF. CDR3 sequence (DNA): TGCGCCAGCAGCCAAGAGGGGACAGGATTCTACGAGCAGTACTTC.

The V gene is TRBV14, the J gene TRBJ2-7; no reliable D call. The germline CDR1 and CDR2 sequences are SGHDN and FVKESK. There are 13 residues in the CDR3. V lost 1 base and J 2 bases, leaving 6 bases between the germline ends. The CDR3 DNA sequence: TGTGCCAGCAGCCAAGCGTCACCCTACGAGCAGTACTTC. It codes for CASSQASPYEQYF.

The V gene is TRBV6-6, the J gene TRBJ2-2; maybe TRBD1 (7 bases). V gave up 6 bases and J gave up 4 bases, with 15 bases separating them. Germline lookup yields CDR1 MNHNY and CDR2 SVGAGI (reference sequence). The CDR3 is 15 residues long. CDR3 in DNA: TGTGCCAGCAGCCCCGGGCAGGGGGGCACCGGGGAGCTGTTTTTT. Translating it yields CASSPGQGGTGELFF.